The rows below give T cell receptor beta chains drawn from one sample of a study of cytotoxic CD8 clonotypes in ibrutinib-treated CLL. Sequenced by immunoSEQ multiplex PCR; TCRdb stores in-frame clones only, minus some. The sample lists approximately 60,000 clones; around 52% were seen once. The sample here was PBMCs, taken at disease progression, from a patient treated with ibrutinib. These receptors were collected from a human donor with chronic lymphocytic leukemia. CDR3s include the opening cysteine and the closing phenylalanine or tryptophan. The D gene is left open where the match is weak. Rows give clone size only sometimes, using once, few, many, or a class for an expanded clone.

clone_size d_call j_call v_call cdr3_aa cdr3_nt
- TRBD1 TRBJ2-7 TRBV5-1 CASSLAIISRGQGYEQYF TGCGCCAGCAGCTTGGCCATCATCAGTCGAGGACAGGGCTACGAGCAGTACTTC
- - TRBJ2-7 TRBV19 CASSIQFPLNSYEQYF TGTGCCAGTAGTATTCAGTTCCCATTGAACTCCTACGAGCAGTACTTC
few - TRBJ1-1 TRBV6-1 CASRGQVNTEAFF TGTGCCAGCAGAGGACAAGTGAACACTGAAGCTTTCTTT
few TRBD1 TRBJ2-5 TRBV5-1 CASSTRDRGLPIQETQYF TGCGCCAGCAGCACCCGGGACAGGGGCCTGCCAATCCAAGAGACCCAGTACTTC
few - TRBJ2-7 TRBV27 CASSNSGQYEQYF TGTGCCAGTTCCAACTCAGGACAGTACGAGCAGTACTTC
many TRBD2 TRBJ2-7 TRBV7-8 CASRRGLAGAYEQYF TGTGCCAGCAGAAGGGGACTAGCGGGAGCGTACGAGCAGTACTTC
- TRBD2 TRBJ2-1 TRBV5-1 CASRHLAGAYNEQFF TGCGCCAGCCGACATCTAGCGGGAGCGTACAATGAGCAGTTCTTC
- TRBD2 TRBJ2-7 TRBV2 CASRPREGQVSLRHKTYEQYF TGTGCCAGCAGACCACGGGAGGGCCAAGTGTCCCTAAGACACAAAACCTACGAGCAGTACTTC
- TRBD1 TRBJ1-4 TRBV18 CASSEGTGEINEKLFF TGTGCCAGCTCAGAGGGGACAGGTGAAATCAATGAAAAACTGTTTTTT
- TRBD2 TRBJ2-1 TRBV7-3 CASSSISGSSYNEQFF TGTGCCAGCAGCTCCATAAGCGGGAGTTCCTACAATGAGCAGTTCTTC
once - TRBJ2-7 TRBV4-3 CASSQEGKGLYEQYF TGCGCCAGCAGCCAAGAGGGGAAGGGTCTCTACGAGCAGTACTTC
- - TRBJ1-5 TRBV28 CASSPPREGSNQPQHF TGTGCCAGCAGCCCACCCCGGGAGGGTAGCAATCAGCCCCAGCATTTT
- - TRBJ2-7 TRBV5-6 CASSLFAGRALYEQYF TGTGCCAGCAGCTTGTTCGCAGGCCGGGCCCTCTACGAGCAGTACTTC
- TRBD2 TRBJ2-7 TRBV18 CASSEAGTYEQYF TGTGCCAGCTCAGAAGCGGGGACCTACGAGCAGTACTTC
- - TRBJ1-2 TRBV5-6 CASSPSRNYGYTF TGTGCCAGCAGCCCCAGCAGGAACTATGGCTACACCTTC
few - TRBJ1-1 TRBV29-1 CSSTGGGNTEAFF TGCAGCTCCACCGGGGGAGGGAACACTGAAGCTTTCTTT
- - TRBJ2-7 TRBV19 CASSINRFSYEQYF TGTGCCAGTAGTATTAATAGATTTTCCTACGAGCAGTACTTC
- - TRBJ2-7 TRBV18 CASSPQRLLAGSSYEQYF TGTGCCAGCTCACCACAAAGATTGTTGGCGGGTAGTTCCTACGAGCAGTACTTC
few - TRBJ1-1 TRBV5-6 CASSLVGKINPEAFF TGTGCCAGCAGCTTGGTAGGCAAGATAAACCCTGAAGCTTTCTTT
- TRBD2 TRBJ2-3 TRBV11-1 CASSLERASGASTDTQYF TGTGCCAGCAGCTTAGAGCGGGCTAGCGGGGCTAGCACAGATACGCAGTATTTT
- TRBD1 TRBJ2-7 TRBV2 CASTTGTGYYEQYF TGTGCCAGCACAACCGGGACAGGGTACTACGAGCAGTACTTC
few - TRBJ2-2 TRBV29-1 CSTRWGTGELFF TGCAGCACGCGGTGGGGTACCGGGGAGCTGTTTTTT
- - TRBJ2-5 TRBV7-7 CASSAGGGGGETQYF TGTGCCAGCAGCGCCGGGGGAGGAGGGGGCGAGACCCAGTACTTC
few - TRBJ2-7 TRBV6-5 CASSYSRWYEQYF TGTGCCAGCAGTTACTCGCGTTGGTACGAGCAGTACTTC
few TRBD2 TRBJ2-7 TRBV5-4 CASSLGTSGGSYSYEQYF TGTGCCAGCAGCTTGGGAACTAGCGGGGGGTCCTACTCCTACGAGCAGTACTTC
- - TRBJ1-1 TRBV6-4 CASSATENTEAFF TGTGCCAGCAGTGCTACGGAGAACACTGAAGCTTTCTTT
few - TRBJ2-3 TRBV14 CASSQDTGFSTDTQYF TGTGCCAGCAGCCAAGATACCGGCTTTTCCACAGATACGCAGTATTTT
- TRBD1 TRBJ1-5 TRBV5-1 CASSPAGDSNQPQHF TGCGCCAGCAGCCCGGCGGGGGACAGTAATCAGCCCCAGCATTTT
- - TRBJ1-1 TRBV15 CATSRDRASTEAFF TGTGCCACCAGCAGAGACAGGGCTAGCACTGAAGCTTTCTTT
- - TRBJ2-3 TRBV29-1 CSVGGPTSTDTQYF TGCAGCGTTGGAGGTCCGACTAGCACAGATACGCAGTATTTT
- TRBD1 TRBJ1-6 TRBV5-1 CASSFSTGDGYSPLHF TGCGCCAGCAGCTTCTCGACAGGGGATGGTTATTCACCCCTCCACTTT
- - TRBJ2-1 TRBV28 CASSLLGDYNEQFF TGTGCCAGTAGTCTCCTGGGGGACTACAATGAGCAGTTCTTC
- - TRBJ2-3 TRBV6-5 CASSYSTEGDTDTQYF TGTGCCAGCAGTTACTCGACCGAGGGAGACACAGATACGCAGTATTTT
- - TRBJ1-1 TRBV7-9 CASSLSGNTEAFF TGTGCCAGCAGCTTATCGGGGAACACTGAAGCTTTCTTT
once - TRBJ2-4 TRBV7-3 CASSLNPGADIQYF TGTGCCAGCAGCTTAAATCCGGGGGCGGACATTCAGTACTTC
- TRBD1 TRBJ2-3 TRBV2 CASSRQGTDTQYF TGTGCCAGCAGTAGACAGGGTACAGATACGCAGTATTTT
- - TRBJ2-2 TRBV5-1 CASSSQGELFF TGCGCCAGCAGCTCTCAGGGGGAGCTGTTTTTT
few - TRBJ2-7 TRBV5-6 CASSSRAVSYEQYF TGTGCCAGCAGCTCCCGGGCCGTAAGCTACGAGCAGTACTTC
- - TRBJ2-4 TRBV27 CASSSQLLAKNIQYF TGTGCCAGCAGTTCCCAGCTTCTAGCCAAAAACATTCAGTACTTC
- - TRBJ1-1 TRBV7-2 CASSLYAAVELEAFF TGTGCCAGCAGCTTATATGCAGCGGTAGAACTGGAAGCTTTCTTT
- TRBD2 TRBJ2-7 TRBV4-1 CASSPLRASGDEQYF TGCGCCAGCAGCCCCCTAAGGGCTAGCGGGGACGAGCAGTACTTC
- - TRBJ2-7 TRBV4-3 CASSQDLGVSYEQYF TGCGCCAGCAGCCAAGATCTGGGAGTAAGCTACGAGCAGTACTTC
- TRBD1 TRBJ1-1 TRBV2 CASSGRRWLGQGKTEAFF TGTGCCAGCAGTGGTCGTCGTTGGTTGGGACAGGGGAAAACTGAAGCTTTCTTT
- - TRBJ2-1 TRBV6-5 CASEQYNEQFF TGTGCCAGCGAACAGTACAATGAGCAGTTCTTC
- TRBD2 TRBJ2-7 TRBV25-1 CASSDRTRSAYEQYF TGTGCCAGCAGTGATCGGACTAGAAGTGCCTACGAGCAGTACTTC
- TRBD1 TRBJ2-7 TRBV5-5 CASSFQGAYEQYF TGTGCCAGCAGCTTTCAGGGGGCTTACGAGCAGTACTTC
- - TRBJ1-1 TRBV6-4 CASSHSEGTEAFF TGTGCCAGCAGTCACAGTGAGGGGACTGAAGCTTTCTTT
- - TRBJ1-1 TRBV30 CAWSVEFVTEAFF TGTGCCTGGAGTGTAGAGTTTGTGACTGAAGCTTTCTTT
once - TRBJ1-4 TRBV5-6 CASSLTFMVGQLFF TGTGCCAGCAGCTTGACTTTTATGGTGGGGCAACTGTTTTTT
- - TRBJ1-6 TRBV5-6 CASSFSNSYNSPLHF TGTGCCAGCAGCTTTTCGAACTCCTATAATTCACCCCTCCACTTT
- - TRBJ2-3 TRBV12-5 CASGLVDGMSTDTQYF TGTGCTAGTGGTTTGGTCGACGGTATGAGCACAGATACGCAGTATTTT
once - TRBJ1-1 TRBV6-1 CASSPATPNTEAFF TGTGCCAGCAGTCCAGCTACACCGAACACTGAAGCTTTCTTT
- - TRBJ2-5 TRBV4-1 CASSQDGGIPGHETQYF TGCGCCAGCAGCCAAGATGGAGGAATCCCAGGACATGAGACCCAGTACTTC
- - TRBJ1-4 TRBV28 CASSRPVGQGEKLFF TGTGCCAGCAGCCGCCCGGTGGGGCAAGGTGAAAAACTGTTTTTT
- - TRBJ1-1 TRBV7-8 CASSLEGSGNTEAFF TGTGCCAGCAGCTTAGAAGGGTCAGGAAACACTGAAGCTTTCTTT
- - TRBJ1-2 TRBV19 CATKQAPRDGYTF TGTGCCACCAAGCAGGCGCCCCGGGATGGCTACACCTTC
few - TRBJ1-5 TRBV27 CASSYGGGGNQPQHF TGTGCCAGCAGTTATGGCGGGGGGGGCAATCAGCCCCAGCATTTT